This T cell receptor beta chain originates from a study of beta chain features in type 1 diabetes. On the study more broadly: No age, gender or cell yield differences were seen between patients and healthy donors. The samples had 85 million to 140 million sorted cells examined in all. Findings and limits, study-wide: Type 1 diabetes patients had VDJ junctions that carried fewer insertions and more deletions. Moderately but significantly shorter TCRB CDR3s were found in Type 1 diabetes patients in all four CD4+ subsets. Any role of HLA type in TCRB rearrangement remained unresolved here.

The study reverse transcribed the entire isolated RNA, so it sequenced expressed TCRB transcripts. Using immunoSEQ multiplex PCR, the repertoire was profiled, and TCRdb retains in-frame clones only, with some absent. This sample has almost 350,000 clones; approximately 9.7% occur once, and the top ten carry around 1%. CDR1 is SGHTA, CDR2 FQGNSA, per germline. The CDR3 covers 13 residues. V shed 1 base and J shed 10 bases, with 11 bases lying between them. This clone was observed many times. The antigen is unknown. The sequence was obtained from a man aged 30 to 39 with type 1 diabetes. This chain joins TRBV7-2 and TRBJ2-1, with D perhaps TRBD1 (6 bases). Sequenced material: central memory CD4+ T cells from blood. The CDR3 DNA reads TGTGCCAGCAGCTTAGTCCAGGGGCGGGAGCAGTTCTTC. Amino acids: CASSLVQGREQFF.